This T cell receptor beta chain emerged from a study of T cells in Graves' hyperthyroidism and ophthalmopathy. Study context: The initial diagnosis was the point when peripheral blood was collected, ahead of any treatment.

Amplified TCR beta CDR3 regions came from RNA transcripts. In the first-round RT-PCR of the TCR CDR3, the HTBI primer set was used. TCRdb re-analysed the multiplex PCR reads in MiXCR, keeping a single row per CDR3 protein. The table lists around 490,000 distinct CDR3 sequences, nearly 20% of them singletons, with 47% in the top ten. Germline V gene sequence: CDR1 SEHNR, CDR2 FQNEAQ (reference sequence). V lost 5 bases, J lost 0 bases, and 4 bases stayed unmatched. CDR3 size: 16 residues. This clonotype was counted ten times or more. Patients were excluded because of uncontrolled infection, other autoimmune disease, pregnancy or lactation. For the diagnoses, clinical symptoms, serum thyroxine and TRAb, thyroid ultrasound and orbital computed tomography were used. Fresh peripheral blood, approximately 10 ml, yielded the PBMCs.

The sequenced sample consisted of blood. The source is a man between 40 and 49 years old with Graves' ophthalmopathy. The V call is TRBV7-9, the J call TRBJ2-1; 10 bases match TRBD2. The CDR3 DNA is TGTGCCAGCAGCCCGCTAGCGGGAGACTCCTACAATGAGCAGTTCTTC. Translating it yields CASSPLAGDSYNEQFF.